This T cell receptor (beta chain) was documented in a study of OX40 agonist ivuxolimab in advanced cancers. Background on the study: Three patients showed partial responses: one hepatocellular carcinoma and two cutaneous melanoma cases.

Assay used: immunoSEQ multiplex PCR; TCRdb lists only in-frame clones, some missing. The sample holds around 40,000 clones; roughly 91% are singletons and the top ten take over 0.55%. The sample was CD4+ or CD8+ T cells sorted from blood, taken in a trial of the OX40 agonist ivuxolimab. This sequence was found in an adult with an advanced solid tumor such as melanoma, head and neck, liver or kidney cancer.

The CDR3: CASSEYGLAGVGTGELFF. The CDR3 DNA reads as TGTGCCAGCAGTGAATATGGACTAGCGGGGGTCGGGACCGGGGAGCTGTTTTTT. V gene TRBV25-1 combines with J gene TRBJ2-2; 13 bases map to TRBD2. The length of the CDR3 is 18 residues. The V gene's germline CDR1 is MGHDK and CDR2 SYGVNS. V shed 0 bases and J 5 bases; nucleotides not matched to a gene: 6.